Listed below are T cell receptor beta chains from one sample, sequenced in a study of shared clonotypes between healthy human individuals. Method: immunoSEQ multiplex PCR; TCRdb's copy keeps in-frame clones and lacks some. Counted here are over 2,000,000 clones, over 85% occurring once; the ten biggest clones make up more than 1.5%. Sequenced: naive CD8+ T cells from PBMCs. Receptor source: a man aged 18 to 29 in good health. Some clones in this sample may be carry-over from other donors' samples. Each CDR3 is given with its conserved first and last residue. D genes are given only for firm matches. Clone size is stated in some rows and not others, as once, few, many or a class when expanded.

CDR3 protein: CASSPRTGVNEQYF
CDR3 DNA: TGTGCCAGCAGCCCTAGGACAGGGGTTAACGAGCAGTACTTC
V gene: TRBV5-4
J gene: TRBJ2-7
clone size: -
D gene: TRBD1

CDR3 protein: CASSQGGEGQPQHF
CDR3 DNA: TGTGCCAGCAGCCAAGGGGGCGAGGGACAGCCCCAGCATTTT
V gene: TRBV4-2
J gene: TRBJ1-5
clone size: -
D gene: -

CDR3 protein: CASSPSEGQGASHEQYF
CDR3 DNA: TGTGCCAGCAGCCCCTCGGAGGGACAAGGAGCCTCTCACGAGCAGTACTTC
V gene: TRBV27
J gene: TRBJ2-7
clone size: -
D gene: -

CDR3 protein: CASRGGQGHRYNEQFF
CDR3 DNA: TGTGCCAGTAGAGGGGGACAGGGTCACCGATACAATGAGCAGTTCTTC
V gene: TRBV19
J gene: TRBJ2-1
clone size: once
D gene: TRBD1

CDR3 protein: CASSFIPALGPNTGELFF
CDR3 DNA: TGTGCCAGCAGCTTTATTCCTGCCCTAGGGCCGAACACCGGGGAGCTGTTTTTT
V gene: TRBV7-3
J gene: TRBJ2-2
clone size: once
D gene: -

CDR3 protein: CASSPTGTSTDTQYF
CDR3 DNA: TGTGCCAGCAGCCCAACCGGGACTAGCACAGATACGCAGTATTTT
V gene: TRBV6-5
J gene: TRBJ2-3
clone size: -
D gene: -

CDR3 protein: CASSGPGSTGELFF
CDR3 DNA: TGTGCCAGCAGTGGGCCTGGGAGCACCGGGGAGCTGTTTTTT
V gene: TRBV6-1
J gene: TRBJ2-2
clone size: few
D gene: -

CDR3 protein: CASSQDQGPTDTQYF
CDR3 DNA: TGTGCCAGCAGCCAAGATCAGGGTCCCACAGATACGCAGTATTTT
V gene: TRBV4-2
J gene: TRBJ2-3
clone size: -
D gene: -

CDR3 protein: CASSRNYRRSTDTQYF
CDR3 DNA: TGTGCCAGCAGCCGAAACTACCGGCGGTCCACAGATACGCAGTATTTT
V gene: TRBV7-9
J gene: TRBJ2-3
clone size: -
D gene: -

CDR3 protein: CASSPRLTSSSYNEQFF
CDR3 DNA: TGTGCCAGCAGTCCCCGACTCACCTCGAGCTCCTACAATGAGCAGTTCTTC
V gene: TRBV28
J gene: TRBJ2-1
clone size: -
D gene: -

CDR3 protein: CASSLAPGVEKLFF
CDR3 DNA: TGTGCCAGCAGTTTGGCGCCAGGCGTCGAAAAACTGTTTTTT
V gene: TRBV28
J gene: TRBJ1-4
clone size: -
D gene: -

CDR3 protein: CASSPGDRFYNEQFF
CDR3 DNA: TGTGCCAGCAGTCCCGGGGACAGGTTTTACAATGAGCAGTTCTTC
V gene: TRBV25-1
J gene: TRBJ2-1
clone size: -
D gene: TRBD1

CDR3 protein: CASSPGAGGTQYF
CDR3 DNA: TGTGCCAGCAGCCCCGGGGCCGGTGGTACGCAGTATTTT
V gene: TRBV7-3
J gene: TRBJ2-3
clone size: -
D gene: -

CDR3 protein: CSVPVAMNTEAFF
CDR3 DNA: TGCAGCGTCCCCGTTGCCATGAACACTGAAGCTTTCTTT
V gene: TRBV29-1
J gene: TRBJ1-1
clone size: -
D gene: -

CDR3 protein: CASSYRQSLNQPQHF
CDR3 DNA: TGTGCCAGCAGCTATCGACAGAGCCTTAATCAGCCCCAGCATTTT
V gene: TRBV7-8
J gene: TRBJ1-5
clone size: -
D gene: -

CDR3 protein: CASSHFGEGQETQYF
CDR3 DNA: TGTGCCAGCAGTCACTTCGGGGAGGGCCAAGAGACCCAGTACTTC
V gene: TRBV6-6
J gene: TRBJ2-5
clone size: -
D gene: TRBD2

CDR3 protein: CASSLGQARWNEQFF
CDR3 DNA: TGTGCCAGCAGTTTAGGGCAGGCGCGTTGGAATGAGCAGTTCTTC
V gene: TRBV28
J gene: TRBJ2-1
clone size: -
D gene: -

CDR3 protein: CASSLHRTEIYEQYF
CDR3 DNA: TGTGCCAGCAGTTTACATCGGACTGAGATCTACGAGCAGTACTTC
V gene: TRBV28
J gene: TRBJ2-7
clone size: -
D gene: -

CDR3 protein: CASSVGLVTEAFF
CDR3 DNA: TGTGCCAGCAGCGTAGGTTTAGTCACTGAAGCTTTCTTT
V gene: TRBV9
J gene: TRBJ1-1
clone size: once
D gene: -

CDR3 protein: CASSFRDRGLDGYTF
CDR3 DNA: TGTGCCAGCAGCTTCAGGGACAGGGGTTTGGATGGCTACACCTTC
V gene: TRBV7-9
J gene: TRBJ1-2
clone size: -
D gene: TRBD1

CDR3 protein: CASSYSMSPSYGYTF
CDR3 DNA: TGTGCCAGCAGTTACTCGATGTCCCCCTCCTATGGCTACACCTTC
V gene: TRBV6-6
J gene: TRBJ1-2
clone size: once
D gene: -

CDR3 protein: CASSIEDWDRANYGYTF
CDR3 DNA: TGTGCCAGTAGTATAGAAGATTGGGACAGGGCTAACTATGGCTACACCTTC
V gene: TRBV19
J gene: TRBJ1-2
clone size: -
D gene: TRBD1

CDR3 protein: CASSYSAPENQPQHF
CDR3 DNA: TGTGCCAGCAGTTACTCCGCTCCGGAAAATCAGCCCCAGCATTTT
V gene: TRBV6-5
J gene: TRBJ1-5
clone size: -
D gene: -

CDR3 protein: CASRPAGVGRKNIQYF
CDR3 DNA: TGTGCCAGCAGGCCCGCTGGTGTCGGGAGAAAAAACATTCAGTACTTC
V gene: TRBV28
J gene: TRBJ2-4
clone size: -
D gene: -

CDR3 protein: CASSLAGQKIYNEQFF
CDR3 DNA: TGTGCCAGCAGCTTAGCGGGACAGAAGATTTACAATGAGCAGTTCTTC
V gene: TRBV7-9
J gene: TRBJ2-1
clone size: once
D gene: TRBD1

CDR3 protein: CASSFFGTRGEQFF
CDR3 DNA: TGTGCCAGCAGTTTCTTCGGGACTAGGGGTGAGCAGTTCTTC
V gene: TRBV27
J gene: TRBJ2-1
clone size: once
D gene: TRBD2

CDR3 protein: CASSINSGRRDFSGTEAFF
CDR3 DNA: TGTGCCAGTAGTATCAATTCGGGACGGCGGGATTTTTCGGGAACTGAAGCTTTCTTT
V gene: TRBV19
J gene: TRBJ1-1
clone size: -
D gene: -

CDR3 protein: CASSGGGSTEAFF
CDR3 DNA: TGTGCCAGCAGCGGAGGGGGGAGTACTGAAGCTTTCTTT
V gene: TRBV7-3
J gene: TRBJ1-1
clone size: -
D gene: -

CDR3 protein: CASSSLDSGSRGGYTF
CDR3 DNA: TGTGCCAGCAGTTCCCTTGATTCCGGCTCGAGGGGTGGCTACACCTTC
V gene: TRBV28
J gene: TRBJ1-2
clone size: -
D gene: -

CDR3 protein: CSVVGMDSYEQYF
CDR3 DNA: TGCAGCGTAGTGGGTATGGACTCCTACGAGCAGTACTTC
V gene: TRBV29-1
J gene: TRBJ2-7
clone size: -
D gene: -

CDR3 protein: CASSPSATGQYF
CDR3 DNA: TGTGCCAGCAGCCCGAGTGCCACTGGGCAGTACTTC
V gene: TRBV11-2
J gene: TRBJ2-7
clone size: once
D gene: -

CDR3 protein: CASSEYVAREVKTTSEQYF
CDR3 DNA: TGTGCCAGCAGTGAATACGTTGCCAGGGAGGTGAAGACGACTAGCGAGCAGTACTTC
V gene: TRBV6-1
J gene: TRBJ2-7
clone size: -
D gene: -

CDR3 protein: CASSQEGTGFLGGYTF
CDR3 DNA: TGCGCCAGCAGCCAAGAAGGGACAGGGTTCTTAGGAGGCTACACCTTC
V gene: TRBV4-1
J gene: TRBJ1-2
clone size: -
D gene: TRBD1

CDR3 protein: CASSRGGYEQYF
CDR3 DNA: TGTGCCAGCTCCCGGGGAGGCTACGAGCAGTACTTC
V gene: TRBV28
J gene: TRBJ2-7
clone size: -
D gene: -

CDR3 protein: CATGRSPYNEQFF
CDR3 DNA: TGTGCCACTGGACGGAGCCCCTACAATGAGCAGTTCTTC
V gene: TRBV7-9
J gene: TRBJ2-1
clone size: -
D gene: -

CDR3 protein: CASTQSAGTLTYEQYF
CDR3 DNA: TGTGCCAGCACCCAATCGGCGGGGACCCTGACCTACGAGCAGTACTTC
V gene: TRBV27
J gene: TRBJ2-7
clone size: -
D gene: -

CDR3 protein: CASSPQGASADTDTQYF
CDR3 DNA: TGCGCCAGCAGCCCCCAGGGGGCGTCAGCCGACACAGATACGCAGTATTTT
V gene: TRBV4-1
J gene: TRBJ2-3
clone size: -
D gene: TRBD1

CDR3 protein: CASSSKWPYEQYF
CDR3 DNA: TGTGCCAGCAGCTCTAAATGGCCCTACGAGCAGTACTTC
V gene: TRBV7-2
J gene: TRBJ2-7
clone size: -
D gene: -

CDR3 protein: CASSGQETYQETQYF
CDR3 DNA: TGTGCCAGCAGTGGCCAGGAGACGTACCAAGAGACCCAGTACTTC
V gene: TRBV6-1
J gene: TRBJ2-5
clone size: -
D gene: -

CDR3 protein: CAWTDLLAGGPATDTQYF
CDR3 DNA: TGTGCCTGGACCGACCTTCTAGCGGGAGGCCCGGCCACAGATACGCAGTATTTT
V gene: TRBV30
J gene: TRBJ2-3
clone size: once
D gene: TRBD2

CDR3 protein: CASRGGGERNEQFF
CDR3 DNA: TGTGCCAGCAGGGGCGGGGGCGAAAGAAATGAGCAGTTCTTC
V gene: TRBV27
J gene: TRBJ2-1
clone size: once
D gene: -

CDR3 protein: CASREVETQYF
CDR3 DNA: TGTGCCAGCCGGGAAGTGGAGACCCAGTACTTC
V gene: TRBV7-9
J gene: TRBJ2-5
clone size: -
D gene: -

CDR3 protein: CASSLETDTEAFF
CDR3 DNA: TGTGCCAGCAGTTTAGAGACAGACACTGAAGCTTTCTTT
V gene: TRBV27
J gene: TRBJ1-1
clone size: -
D gene: -

CDR3 protein: CASSFFRAQSTDTQYF
CDR3 DNA: TGTGCCAGCAGTTTTTTCAGGGCCCAGAGCACAGATACGCAGTATTTT
V gene: TRBV27
J gene: TRBJ2-3
clone size: -
D gene: -

CDR3 protein: CASSFVSGGKPQHF
CDR3 DNA: TGTGCCAGCAGTTTCGTTTCAGGGGGTAAGCCCCAGCATTTT
V gene: TRBV27
J gene: TRBJ1-5
clone size: -
D gene: TRBD1

CDR3 protein: CASSPRRRGSGELFF
CDR3 DNA: TGCGCCAGCAGCCCCCGGCGGAGGGGGTCCGGGGAGCTGTTTTTT
V gene: TRBV5-1
J gene: TRBJ2-2
clone size: once
D gene: -

CDR3 protein: CATSTPGYGYTF
CDR3 DNA: TGTGCCACCAGCACCCCGGGGTATGGCTACACCTTC
V gene: TRBV15
J gene: TRBJ1-2
clone size: -
D gene: -

CDR3 protein: CASSPGSLGGYTF
CDR3 DNA: TGTGCCAGCAGTCCAGGGAGTTTGGGTGGCTACACCTTC
V gene: TRBV6-5
J gene: TRBJ1-2
clone size: once
D gene: -

CDR3 protein: CASSYSPNTGELFF
CDR3 DNA: TGTGCCAGCAGTTACAGCCCCAACACCGGGGAGCTGTTTTTT
V gene: TRBV6-6
J gene: TRBJ2-2
clone size: -
D gene: -

CDR3 protein: CSVMETDRGESYEQYF
CDR3 DNA: TGCAGCGTTATGGAGACCGACAGGGGTGAATCCTACGAGCAGTACTTC
V gene: TRBV29-1
J gene: TRBJ2-7
clone size: -
D gene: TRBD1

CDR3 protein: CASSASQGGYEQYF
CDR3 DNA: TGTGCCAGCAGTGCCAGTCAGGGAGGGTACGAGCAGTACTTC
V gene: TRBV2
J gene: TRBJ2-7
clone size: once
D gene: TRBD2